This entry lists 3 T cell receptor beta chains sequenced from one sample in a study of a mutant IDH1 vaccine in newly diagnosed glioma. Some clones are missing from TCRdb's copy, which holds only in-frame ones; the method was immunoSEQ multiplex PCR. The repertoire includes about 32,000 clones, about four fifths of them detected once, and approximately 6.9% sits in the top ten. The antigens for these receptors are not known. Time point described: week 35, safety follow-up. Each vaccine dose was 300 ug of mutant IDH1 20-mer peptide, with topical imiquimod. Sequenced material: PBMCs, taken from a glioma patient whose treatment included an IDH1 peptide vaccine. The receptor set was obtained from a woman in her late teens or twenties with glioma.

This clone was observed a handful of times. J is TRBJ1-1 and V is TRBV14; tentative D call: TRBD1 (5 bases). Germline values: CDR1 SGHDN, CDR2 FVKESK. Trimming took 4 bases from V and 1 from J, leaving 10 bases between them. The CDR3 totals 14 residues. In DNA form, the CDR3 reads TGTGCCAGCAGCCCTGCTAGGGGGAACACTGAAGCTTTCTTT. This codes for CASSPARGNTEAFF.

The rearrangement links TRBV5-6 to TRBJ1-1, with D maybe TRBD1 (6 bases). The CDR3 is made up of 14 amino acids. Trimming cost V 0 bases and J 2 bases, with 8 bases left between them. The germline V gene encodes CDR1 SGHDT and CDR2 YYEEEE. The DNA of the CDR3 is TGTGCCAGCAGCTTGGTTGGGACAAACACTGAAGCTTTCTTT. This translates into CASSLVGTNTEAFF.

V and J are TRBV27 and TRBJ2-5; TRBD1 aligns across 7 bases. The CDR3 consists of 14 residues. Germline CDR1 and CDR2: MNHEY and SMNVEV (reference sequence). V dropped 4 bases and J dropped 5; count of bases not matched to a gene: 7. The CDR3 DNA sequence: TGTGCCAGCAGTTCCCCGGGACAGCGCGAGACCCAGTACTTC. Translation: CASSSPGQRETQYF.